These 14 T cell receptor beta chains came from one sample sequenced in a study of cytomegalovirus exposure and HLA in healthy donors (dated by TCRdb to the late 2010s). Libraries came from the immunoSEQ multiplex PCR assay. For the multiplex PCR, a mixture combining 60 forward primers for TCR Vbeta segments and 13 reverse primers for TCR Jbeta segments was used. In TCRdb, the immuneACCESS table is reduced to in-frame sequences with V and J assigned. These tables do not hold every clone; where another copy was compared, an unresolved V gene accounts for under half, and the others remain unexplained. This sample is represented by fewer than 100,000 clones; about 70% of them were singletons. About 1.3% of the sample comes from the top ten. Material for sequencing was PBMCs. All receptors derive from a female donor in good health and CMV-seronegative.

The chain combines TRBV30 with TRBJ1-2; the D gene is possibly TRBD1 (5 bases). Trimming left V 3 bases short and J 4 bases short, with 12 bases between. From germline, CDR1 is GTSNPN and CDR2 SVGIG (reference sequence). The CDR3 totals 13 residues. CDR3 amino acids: CAWSRGHIYGYTF. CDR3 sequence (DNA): TGTGCCTGGAGCCGAGGACACATCTATGGCTACACCTTC.

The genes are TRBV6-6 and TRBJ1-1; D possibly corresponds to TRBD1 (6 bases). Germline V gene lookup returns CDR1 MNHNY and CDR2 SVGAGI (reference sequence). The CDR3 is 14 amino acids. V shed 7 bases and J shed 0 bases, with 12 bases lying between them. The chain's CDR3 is CASTNRVMNTEAFF. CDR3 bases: TGTGCCAGCACTAACAGGGTTATGAACACTGAAGCTTTCTTT.

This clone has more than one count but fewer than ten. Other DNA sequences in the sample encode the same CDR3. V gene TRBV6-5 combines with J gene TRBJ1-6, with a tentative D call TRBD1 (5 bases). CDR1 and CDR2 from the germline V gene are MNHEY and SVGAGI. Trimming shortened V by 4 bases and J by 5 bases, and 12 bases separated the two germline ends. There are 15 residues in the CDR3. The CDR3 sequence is CASSLGQPDNSPLHF. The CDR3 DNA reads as TGTGCCAGCAGTTTAGGACAACCCGATAATTCACCCCTCCACTTT.

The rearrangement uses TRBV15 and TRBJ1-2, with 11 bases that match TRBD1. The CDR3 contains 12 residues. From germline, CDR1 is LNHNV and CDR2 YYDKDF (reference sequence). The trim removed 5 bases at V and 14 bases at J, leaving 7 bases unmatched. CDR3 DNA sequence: TGTGCCACCAGCTGGACAGGGGGCAAATCAACCTTC. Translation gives CATSWTGGKSTF.

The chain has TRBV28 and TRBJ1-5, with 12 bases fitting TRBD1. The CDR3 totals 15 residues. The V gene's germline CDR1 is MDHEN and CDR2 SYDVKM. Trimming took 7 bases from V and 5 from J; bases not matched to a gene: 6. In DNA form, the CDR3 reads TGTGCCAGCACCTTCCGGGACAGGGGGCATCAGCCCCAGCATTTT. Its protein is CASTFRDRGHQPQHF.

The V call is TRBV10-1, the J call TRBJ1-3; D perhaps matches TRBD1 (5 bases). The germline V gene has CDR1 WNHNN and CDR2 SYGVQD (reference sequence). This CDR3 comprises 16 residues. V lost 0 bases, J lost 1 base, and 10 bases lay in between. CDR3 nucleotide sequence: TGCGCCAGCAGTGAGTCTCTACGGGGGTCTGGAAACACCATATATTTT. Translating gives CASSESLRGSGNTIYF.

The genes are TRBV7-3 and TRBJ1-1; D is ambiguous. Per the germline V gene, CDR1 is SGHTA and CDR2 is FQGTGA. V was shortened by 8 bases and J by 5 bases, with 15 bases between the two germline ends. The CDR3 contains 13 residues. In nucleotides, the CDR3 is TGTGCCAGCCGGTCGACCCGGGAGACTGAAGCTTTCTTT. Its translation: CASRSTRETEAFF.

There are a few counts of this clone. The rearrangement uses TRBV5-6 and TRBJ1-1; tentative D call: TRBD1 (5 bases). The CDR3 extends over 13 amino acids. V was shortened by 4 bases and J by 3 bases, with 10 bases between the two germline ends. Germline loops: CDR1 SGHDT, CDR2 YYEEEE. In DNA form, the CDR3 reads TGTGCCAGCAGCCCAGGGAGGGACACTGAAGCTTTCTTT. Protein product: CASSPGRDTEAFF. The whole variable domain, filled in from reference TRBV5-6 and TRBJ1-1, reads DAGVTQSPTHLIKTRGQQVTLRCSPKSGHDTVSWYQQALGQGPQFIFQYYEEEERQRGNFPDRFSGHQFPNYSSELNVNALLLGDSALYLCASSPGRDTEAFFGQGTRLTVV.

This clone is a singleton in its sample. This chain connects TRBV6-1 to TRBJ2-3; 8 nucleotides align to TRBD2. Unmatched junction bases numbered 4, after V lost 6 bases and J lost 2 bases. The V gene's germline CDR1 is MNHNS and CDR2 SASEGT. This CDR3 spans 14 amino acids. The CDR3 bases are TGTGCCAGCAGACCGGGGGGGTCCACAGATACGCAGTATTTT. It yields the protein CASRPGGSTDTQYF.

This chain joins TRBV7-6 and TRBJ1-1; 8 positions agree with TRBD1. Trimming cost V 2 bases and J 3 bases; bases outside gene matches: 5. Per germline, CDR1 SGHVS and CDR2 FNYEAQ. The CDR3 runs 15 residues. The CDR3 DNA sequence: TGTGCCAGCAGCTTAACCCGGACAGGGTACACTGAAGCTTTCTTT. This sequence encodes CASSLTRTGYTEAFF.

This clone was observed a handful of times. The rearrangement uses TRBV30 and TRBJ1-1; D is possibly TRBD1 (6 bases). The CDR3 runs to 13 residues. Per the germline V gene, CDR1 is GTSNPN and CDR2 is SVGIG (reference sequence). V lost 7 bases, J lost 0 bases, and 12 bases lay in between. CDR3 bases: TGTGCCTCCTCGGGACACCTGAACACTGAAGCTTTCTTT. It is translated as CASSGHLNTEAFF.

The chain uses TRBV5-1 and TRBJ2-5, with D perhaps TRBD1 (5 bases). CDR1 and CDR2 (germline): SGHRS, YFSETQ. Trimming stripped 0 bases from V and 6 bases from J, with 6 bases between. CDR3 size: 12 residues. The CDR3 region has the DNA TGCGCCAGCAGCTTGGAGGGGCAGACCCAGTACTTC. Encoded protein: CASSLEGQTQYF.

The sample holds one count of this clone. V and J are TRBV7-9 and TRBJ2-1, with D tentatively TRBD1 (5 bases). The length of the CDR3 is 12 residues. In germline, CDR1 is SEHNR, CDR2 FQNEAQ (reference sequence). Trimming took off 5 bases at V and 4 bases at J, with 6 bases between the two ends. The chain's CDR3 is CASSRQYNEQFF. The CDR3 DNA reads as TGTGCCAGCAGCCGACAGTACAATGAGCAGTTCTTC.

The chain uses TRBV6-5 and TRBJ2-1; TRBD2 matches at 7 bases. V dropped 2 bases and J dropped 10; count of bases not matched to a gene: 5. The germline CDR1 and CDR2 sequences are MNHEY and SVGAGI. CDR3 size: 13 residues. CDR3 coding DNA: TGTGCCAGCAGTTACGGGACTAACCTAGAGCAGTTCTTC. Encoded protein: CASSYGTNLEQFF.